This T cell receptor beta chain was found in a study of T cells after yellow fever vaccination. Study-level findings and limits: Detected again after the booster were most primary-vaccination clones, at about 96% CD4 and about 90% CD8.

Of note for this clonotype: What it binds is not known.

Deletions cut 3 bases from V and 4 bases from J, with 13 bases between. This CDR3 spans 14 amino acids. Germline CDR1 MDHEN, CDR2 SYDVKM. From the 5' RACE reads, TCRdb called clonotypes with MiXCR, one entry per CDR3 protein. The table includes around 550,000 distinct CDR3 sequences, 15% to 20% detected once. The chain joins TRBV28 to TRBJ2-7, with a weak D call TRBD2 (5 bases). The starting material was PBMCs, obtained 15 days after the yellow fever booster vaccination. The sequence was obtained from a man aged 25 to 40 who received the YFV17D yellow fever vaccine. This CDR3 reads CASSLTGRRYEQYF. CDR3 nucleotides: TGTGCCAGCAGTTTGACTGGGAGACGTTACGAGCAGTACTTC. The whole variable domain, remainder taken from reference TRBV28 and TRBJ2-7, is DVKVTQSSRYLVKRTGEKVFLECVQDMDHENMFWYRQDPGLGLRLIYFSYDVKMKEKGDIPEGYSVSREKKERFSLILESASTNQTSMYLCASSLTGRRYEQYFGPGTRLTVT.